This T cell receptor beta chain was identified in a study of graft-versus-host responses after intestinal transplantation. Study conclusions and caveats: When patients had graft-donor T cell macrochimerism, their allografts held high graft-versus-host to host-versus-graft clonal ratios.

The CDR3 extends over 17 amino acids. CDR1 is MNHEY, CDR2 SMNVEV, per germline (reference sequence). Trimming at V came to 6 bases and at J to 0 bases, leaving 11 bases not matched to a gene. Sequencing used immunoSEQ multiplex PCR; TCRdb keeps in-frame clones, though not all of them. The data contain 80,000 to 95,000 clones, just over 90% of them seen just once; the ten biggest clones take up roughly 2%. On this clone: What it binds is not known.

The receptor comes from a human donor who received an intestinal transplant. Sequencing used unstimulated CD8+ T cells sorted from spleen or lymph node cells, obtained before intestinal transplant. The chain links TRBV27 to TRBJ2-3, with TRBD2 identical over 8 bases. CDR3 sequence (DNA): TGTGCCAGCAGCCTAAAACTAGCGGCCACTAGCACAGATACGCAGTATTTT. It encodes CASSLKLAATSTDTQYF.